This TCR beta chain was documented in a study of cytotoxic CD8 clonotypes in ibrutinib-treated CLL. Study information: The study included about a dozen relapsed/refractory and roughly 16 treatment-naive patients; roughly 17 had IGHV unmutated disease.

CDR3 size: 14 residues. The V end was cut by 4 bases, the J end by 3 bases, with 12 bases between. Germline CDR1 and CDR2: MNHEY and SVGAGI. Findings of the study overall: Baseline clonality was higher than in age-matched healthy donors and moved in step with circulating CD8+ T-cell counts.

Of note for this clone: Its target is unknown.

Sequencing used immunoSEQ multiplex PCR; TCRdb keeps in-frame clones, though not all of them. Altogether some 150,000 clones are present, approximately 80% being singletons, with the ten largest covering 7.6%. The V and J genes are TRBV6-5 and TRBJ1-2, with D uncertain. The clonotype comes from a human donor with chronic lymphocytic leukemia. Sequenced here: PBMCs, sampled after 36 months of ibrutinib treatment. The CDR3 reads CASSSPGSYYGYTF. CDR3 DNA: TGTGCCAGCAGTTCCCCCGGCAGCTACTATGGCTACACCTTC.